A single T cell receptor beta chain is shown here with its context. Antigen specificity is unknown. This entry belongs to a study of T cell responses to AZD1222 COVID-19 vaccine. Across the study: Timing groups of about 4 and about 12 weeks for second doses were pooled.

Overall study results and limits: Seropositive status at baseline applied to only 6 or 7 AZD1222 recipients. Dominant at 160-218 and 743-854, vaccine-associated CD4 TCRs also spanned spike.

The data were produced by immunoSEQ multiplex PCR, yet TCRdb's version contains in-frame clones alone and is incomplete. The data contain 100,000 to 150,000 clones, about nine tenths of them singletons. The material was peripheral blood, obtained on day 0 of AZD1222 vaccination. This clonotype was obtained from an adult in good health.

The CDR3 DNA is TGCGCCAGCAGCCTGGACAGTCGGCTGTACGAGCAGTACTTC. Encoded protein: CASSLDSRLYEQYF. J is TRBJ2-7 and V is TRBV5-1; D is possibly TRBD1 (6 bases). CDR3 length: 14 residues. The germline V and J ends were trimmed by 4 bases and 4 bases, with 15 bases remaining between them. Germline V lookup: CDR1 SGHRS, CDR2 YFSETQ.